This paragraph covers one T cell receptor beta chain sequence. The V gene's germline CDR1 is MDHEN and CDR2 SYDVKM. With V trimmed by 3 bases and J by 1 base, 3 bases remained unmatched. The CDR3 covers 15 residues. The data originate from a study of blood T cell repertoires in COVID-19. Sequenced by immunoSEQ multiplex PCR; TCRdb stores in-frame clones only, minus some. The sample consists of about 240,000 clones, around 83% of them appearing once. The TCR originated in an elderly woman with acute or convalescent COVID-19. This chain connects TRBV28 to TRBJ2-7, with 10 bases lining up with TRBD1. The sample consisted of peripheral blood. CDR3 nucleotide sequence: TGTGCCAGCAGTTTGCGGGACAGGGGATCCTACGAGCAGTACTTC. Translated, it gives CASSLRDRGSYEQYF.